This T cell receptor beta chain came from a study of technical replicates of blood from a handful of donors. Germline CDR1 is SGHRS and CDR2 is YFSETQ. This CDR3 contains 18 residues. Trimming took off 4 bases at V and 0 bases at J, with 20 bases between the two ends. Produced via immunoSEQ multiplex PCR; TCRdb's table is partial and in-frame only. The sample includes roughly 62,000 clones, approximately 89% of them seen just once. This receptor was taken from a human donor in good health. Some clones in this sample may be carry-over from other donors' samples. The chain employs TRBV5-1 and TRBJ2-4; D unresolved. The sequenced material came from PBMCs. In nucleotides, the CDR3 is TGCGCCAGCAGCCCAGAGTGGCAGGCGACCCTAGCCAAAAACATTCAGTACTTC. This codes for CASSPEWQATLAKNIQYF.